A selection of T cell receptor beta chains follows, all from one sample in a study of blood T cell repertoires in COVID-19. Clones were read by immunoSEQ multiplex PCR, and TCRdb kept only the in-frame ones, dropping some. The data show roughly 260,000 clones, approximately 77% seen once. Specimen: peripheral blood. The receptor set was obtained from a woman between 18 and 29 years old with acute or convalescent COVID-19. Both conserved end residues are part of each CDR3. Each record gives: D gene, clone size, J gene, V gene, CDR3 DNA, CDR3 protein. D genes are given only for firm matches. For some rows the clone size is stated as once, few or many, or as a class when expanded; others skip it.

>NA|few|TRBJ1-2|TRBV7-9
TGTGCCAGCAGCTTAGCTGGACACACTTATGGCTACACCTTC
CASSLAGHTYGYTF
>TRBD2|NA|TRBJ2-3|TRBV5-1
TGCGCCAGCAGCCACGCGGGACTAGCGGGAGCGGCAGATACGCAGTATTTT
CASSHAGLAGAADTQYF
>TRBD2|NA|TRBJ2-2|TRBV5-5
TGTGCCAGCAGCTTGGTTGGGCTAGCGGGACGCACCGGGGAGCTGTTTTTT
CASSLVGLAGRTGELFF
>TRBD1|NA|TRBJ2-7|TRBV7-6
TGTGCCAGCAGCACGACAGGGGCAGGGGAGCAGTACTTC
CASSTTGAGEQYF
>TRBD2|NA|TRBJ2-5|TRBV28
TGTGCCAGCAGTTTGGGACGGACTAGCGGGAGAGGCGAGACCCAGTACTTC
CASSLGRTSGRGETQYF
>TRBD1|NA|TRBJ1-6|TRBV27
TGTGCCAGCAGCCTGACAGGGGCGCCCTATAATTCACCCCTCCACTTT
CASSLTGAPYNSPLHF
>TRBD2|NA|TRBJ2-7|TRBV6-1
TGTGCCAGCAGTGAATGGATAGGGGGGACTAGCGGGAGGTCCTACGAGCAGTACTTC
CASSEWIGGTSGRSYEQYF
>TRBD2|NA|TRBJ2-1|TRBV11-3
TGTGCCAGCAGTTCCCCGGGACTAGCGGGAGCCGTAGTCGAGCAGTTCTTC
CASSSPGLAGAVVEQFF
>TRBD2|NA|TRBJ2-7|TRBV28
TGTGCCAGCAGTCATCGACTAGCGGGCTCCTACGAGCAGTACTTC
CASSHRLAGSYEQYF
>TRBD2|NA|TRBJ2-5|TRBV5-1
TGCGCCAGCACAGAAGGACTAGCGGGGCAGGAGACCCAGTACTTC
CASTEGLAGQETQYF
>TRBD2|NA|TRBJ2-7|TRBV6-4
TGTGCCAGCAGTCCGGACGGACTAGCGGGAGGGATTCTCCCCTACGAGCAGTACTTC
CASSPDGLAGGILPYEQYF
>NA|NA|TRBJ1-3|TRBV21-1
TGTGCCAGCACCAAAGAAAACGGGGGATGCTCTGGAAACACCATATATTTT
CASTKENGGCSGNTIYF
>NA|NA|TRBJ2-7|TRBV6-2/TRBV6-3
TGTGCCAGCGGCCCGCGATCTAGCGTGCCCTACGAGCAGTACTTC
CASGPRSSVPYEQYF
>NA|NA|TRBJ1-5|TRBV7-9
TGTGCCAGCAGCCTGGGTGCAGGGGCGAGGAGCAATCAGCCCCAGCATTTT
CASSLGAGARSNQPQHF
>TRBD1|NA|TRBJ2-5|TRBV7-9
TGTGCCAGCAGCCACTGGACAGGGTCAGAGACCCAGTACTTC
CASSHWTGSETQYF
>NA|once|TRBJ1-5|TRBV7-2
TGTGCCAGCAGCTTAGAGGAGGGGCTGGGCAATCAGCCCCAGCATTTT
CASSLEEGLGNQPQHF
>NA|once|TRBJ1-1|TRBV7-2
TGTGCCAGCAGCTTAGGACAGAGCTACACTGAAGCTTTCTTT
CASSLGQSYTEAFF
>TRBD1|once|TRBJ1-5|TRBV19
TGTGCCAGTACCCTCTGGGGCCAGGGGGCCTATCAGCCCCAGCATTTT
CASTLWGQGAYQPQHF
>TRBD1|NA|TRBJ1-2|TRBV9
TGTGCCAGCAGCTCACCCTCGGGACAGGGGCCAGGATCCCAGGATTACATTGACTATGGCTACACCTTC
CASSSPSGQGPGSQDYIDYGYTF
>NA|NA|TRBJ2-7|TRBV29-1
TGCAGCGTTGTTTCCGAAAGGAGGGAGCAGTACTTC
CSVVSERREQYF
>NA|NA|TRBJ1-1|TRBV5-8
TGTGCCAGCAGCGGGGGCCGCGACACTGAAGCTTTCTTT
CASSGGRDTEAFF
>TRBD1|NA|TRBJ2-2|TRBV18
TGTGCCAGCTCACCACTGGGACAGGGTAGTTCAAAGGCTGGGGAGCTGTTTTTT
CASSPLGQGSSKAGELFF
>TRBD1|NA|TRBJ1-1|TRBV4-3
TGCGCCAGCAGCCACGGGGACAGGCGGACTGAAGCTTTCTTT
CASSHGDRRTEAFF
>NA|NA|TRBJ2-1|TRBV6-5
TGTGCCAGCAGTTACTCATTGTCCCCTTACAATGAGCAGTTCTTC
CASSYSLSPYNEQFF
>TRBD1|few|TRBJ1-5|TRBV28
TGTGCCAGCAGTCCGTCAGGGGGCGGCAATCAGCCCCAGCATTTT
CASSPSGGGNQPQHF
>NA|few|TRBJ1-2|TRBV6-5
TGTGCCAGCAGTTATTCCGGCGGGGCGGCTGGCTACACCTTC
CASSYSGGAAGYTF
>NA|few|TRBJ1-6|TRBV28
TGTGCCAGCAAGGAGTATAATTCACCCCTCCACTTT
CASKEYNSPLHF
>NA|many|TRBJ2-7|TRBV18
TGTGCCAGCTCACCACCAGCCAGGGCTGGCGAGCAGTACTTC
CASSPPARAGEQYF
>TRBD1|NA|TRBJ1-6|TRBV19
TGTGCCAGTAGTATAGAGGGACAGCGGGGGATTTCACCCCTCCACTTT
CASSIEGQRGISPLHF
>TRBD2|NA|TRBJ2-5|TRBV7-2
TGTGCCAGCAGCTTATACGGGACTAGCCAAGAGACCCAGTACTTC
CASSLYGTSQETQYF
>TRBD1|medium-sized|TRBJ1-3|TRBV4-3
TGCGCCAGCAAGCCCGACAGGGGGTCTGGAAACACCATATATTTT
CASKPDRGSGNTIYF
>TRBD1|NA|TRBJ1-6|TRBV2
TGTGCCAGCACGGGTCAGGGACAGTCACCCCTCCACTTT
CASTGQGQSPLHF
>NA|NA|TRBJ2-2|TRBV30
TGTGCCTGGAGTTCGGGTAGGACCGGGGAGCTGTTTTTT
CAWSSGRTGELFF
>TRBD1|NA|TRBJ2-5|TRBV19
TGTGCCAGTAGTATCTCGGGACAGTGGGAAACGGAGACCCAGTACTTC
CASSISGQWETETQYF
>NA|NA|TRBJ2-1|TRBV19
TGTGCCAGTAGTATTAACTACAATGAGCAGTTCTTC
CASSINYNEQFF
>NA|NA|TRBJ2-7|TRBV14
TGTGCCAGCAGCCAGCAGGCGCTCGAGCAGTACTTC
CASSQQALEQYF
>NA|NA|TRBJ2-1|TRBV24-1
TGTGCCACCAGTGCTTACTCCTACAATGAGCAGTTCTTC
CATSAYSYNEQFF
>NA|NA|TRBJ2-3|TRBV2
TGTGCCAGCAGTGAATGGGTTCAGGGAATAGATACGCAGTATTTT
CASSEWVQGIDTQYF
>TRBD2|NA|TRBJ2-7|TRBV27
TGTGCCAGCAGTTCAACACTAGCGTGGTCCTACGAGCAGTACTTC
CASSSTLAWSYEQYF
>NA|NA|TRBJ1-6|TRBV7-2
TGTGCCAGCAGCTTAGGGGGAGTCGGATCACCCCTCCACTTT
CASSLGGVGSPLHF
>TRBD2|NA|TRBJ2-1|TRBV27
TGTGCCAGCAGTTCCGCCTCAAGGACTAGCGGGAGGGCCAATGAGCAGTTCTTC
CASSSASRTSGRANEQFF
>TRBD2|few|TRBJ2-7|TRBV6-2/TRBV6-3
TGTGCCAGCAGTTCGACCAGACTAGCGGGAGGAGACGAGCAGTACTTC
CASSSTRLAGGDEQYF
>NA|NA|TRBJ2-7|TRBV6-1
TGTGCCAGCAGTGAAGCCACAGTCGAAATCTACTACGAGCAGTACTTC
CASSEATVEIYYEQYF
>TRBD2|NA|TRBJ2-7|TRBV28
TGTGCCAGCAGTTTTAGGTCAAGCGGGAACTACGAGCAGTACTTC
CASSFRSSGNYEQYF
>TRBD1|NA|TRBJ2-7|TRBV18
TGTGCCAGCTCCCCCTACGGACAGGGCTCCCACGAGCAGTACTTC
CASSPYGQGSHEQYF